This is a list of T cell receptor beta chains from one sample in a study of blood T cell repertoires in COVID-19. TCRdb keeps only in-frame clones here, not all; method: immunoSEQ multiplex PCR. This sample yields fewer than 350,000 clones, of which roughly 90% are seen a single time; 1% belongs to the top ten. The sample was PBMCs or T cells enriched from blood (not recorded which). All receptors come from a woman in her 30s who had been exposed to COVID-19. Each CDR3 is given with its conserved first and last residue. D genes are given only for firm matches. The size field is filled for only some rows; it gives once, few, many or a size class.

cdr3_nt,cdr3_aa,clone_size,d_call,j_call,v_call
TGTGCCACCAGAGCTCCCGGGGAGCTGTTTTTT,CATRAPGELFF,-,-,TRBJ2-2,TRBV15
TGTGCCAGTAACGATCAACTAGCGGGGGGCACAGATACGCAGTATTTT,CASNDQLAGGTDTQYF,-,TRBD2,TRBJ2-3,TRBV19
TGTGCCAGCAGTTTTGACAGGGCCGATCAGCCCCAGCATTTT,CASSFDRADQPQHF,-,TRBD1,TRBJ1-5,TRBV6-5
TGTGCCAACAAGGGGGAGGGAAACATTCAGTACTTC,CANKGEGNIQYF,-,-,TRBJ2-4,TRBV10-3
TGTGCCAGCAGTTTGGGGACATCGAATTCACCCCTCCACTTT,CASSLGTSNSPLHF,-,-,TRBJ1-6,TRBV28
TGTGCCAGCGTAGAGGGCATTCAAGAGACCCAGTACTTC,CASVEGIQETQYF,-,-,TRBJ2-5,TRBV2
TGCGCCAGCAGCTTGGGCGTTTTGAGCTGGGAGCTGTTTTTT,CASSLGVLSWELFF,-,-,TRBJ2-2,TRBV5-1
TGTGCCAGCAGGGAATTTTTCGGGACATTTGGAAACACCATATATTTT,CASREFFGTFGNTIYF,few,-,TRBJ1-3,TRBV2
TGTACCACTACCTATTCCTACAATGAGCAGTTCTTC,CTTTYSYNEQFF,-,-,TRBJ2-1,TRBV12-3/TRBV12-4
TGTGCCAGCAGCCAATTGGGACAGGGATCTGAAGCTTTCTTT,CASSQLGQGSEAFF,-,TRBD1,TRBJ1-1,TRBV3-1/TRBV3-2
TGTGCCTGGGAGCGCAGGGATATACACACTGAAGCTTTCTTT,CAWERRDIHTEAFF,few,-,TRBJ1-1,TRBV30
TGTGCCACCAGCAGAGATCGCGGACGGGGCTATGGCTACACCTTC,CATSRDRGRGYGYTF,-,-,TRBJ1-2,TRBV15